The 7 T cell receptor beta chains presented below share a single source sample, sequenced in a study of T cells after somatic rescue of genetic block. Produced via immunoSEQ multiplex PCR; TCRdb's table is partial and in-frame only. The sample shows tens of thousands of clones, under 95% of them seen only once. Sequences were obtained from peripheral blood mononuclear cells (PBMCs). The receptors originated from a man younger than 45.

The chain combines TRBV6-1 with TRBJ2-7; TRBD1 matches 7 bases. V was clipped by 2 bases and J by 2 bases; unmatched bases: 6. The CDR3 is 15 residues long. Germline V gene data show CDR1 as MNHNS and CDR2 as SASEGT. CDR3 coding DNA: TGTGCCAGCAGTGAACACCTCCAGGGGGCCTACGAGCAGTACTTC. It encodes CASSEHLQGAYEQYF.

V usage is TRBV10-2 and J usage is TRBJ1-5; tentatively, D is TRBD1 (5 bases). Germline V gene sequence: CDR1 WSHSY, CDR2 SAAADI. V lost 5 bases and J 6 bases, leaving 17 bases between the germline ends. The CDR3 has 15 amino acids. The CDR3 sequence: CASSQGQGLIQPQHF. CDR3 sequence (DNA): TGCGCCAGCAGTCAAGGGCAGGGATTAATTCAGCCCCAGCATTTT.

The J gene is TRBJ2-7, the V gene TRBV27; D call uncertain. Between the trimmed V and J ends, which lost 0 bases and 2 bases, there was a span of 14 bases. Germline-derived CDR1 and CDR2 are MNHEY and SMNVEV (reference sequence). This CDR3 contains 16 residues. The CDR3: CASSLSADPRPYEQYF. DNA of the CDR3: TGTGCCAGCAGTTTATCGGCCGATCCTCGGCCCTACGAGCAGTACTTC.

The count of this clone is one. The V and J genes are TRBV19 and TRBJ1-4, with D hard to call. Germline V gene lookup returns CDR1 LNHDA and CDR2 SQIVND (reference sequence). Trimming stripped 6 bases from V and 6 bases from J, with 11 bases between. The CDR3 has 13 residues. In nucleotides, the CDR3 is TGTGCCAGTAGGGCCGGGATCCATGAAAAACTGTTTTTT. It specifies CASRAGIHEKLFF.

This chain joins TRBV6-1 and TRBJ2-1; D might be TRBD2 (5 bases). V dropped 6 bases and J dropped 6 bases, with 15 bases sitting between them. Germline V lookup: CDR1 MNHNS, CDR2 SASEGT. The CDR3 has 14 amino acids. This CDR3 reads CASRTPSAANEQFF. CDR3 nucleotide sequence: TGTGCCAGCAGGACCCCTTCAGCGGCCAATGAGCAGTTCTTC.

The chain joins TRBV6-4 to TRBJ2-1, with 9 positions matching TRBD1. Germline V gene lookup returns CDR1 MRHNA and CDR2 SNTAGT. The V segment lost 5 bases and the J segment 3 bases; nucleotides outside the gene matches: 5. The CDR3 has 15 amino acids. This chain's CDR3 is CASSLDRGNYNEQFF. CDR3 sequence (DNA): TGTGCCAGCAGTTTGGACAGGGGCAACTACAATGAGCAGTTCTTC.

This clone occurred a few times. This chain connects TRBV10-3 to TRBJ1-2; the D is unclear. The CDR3 loop spans 13 amino acids. The V end was cut by 4 bases, the J end by 4 bases, with 10 bases between. Germline CDR1 is ENHRY and CDR2 is SYGVKD. For the CDR3, the DNA is TGTGCCATCAGTGCTAGGGAGACCTATGGCTACACCTTC. It specifies CAISARETYGYTF.